The rows below give T cell receptor beta chains drawn from one sample of a study of B cell selection in AIRE deficiency. Measured with immunoSEQ multiplex PCR; TCRdb has only the in-frame clones, and not every one. The table lists roughly 25,000 clones, less than 97% of them singletons. The source material was CD4+CD127+ conventional T cells sorted from PBMCs. Receptor source: a human donor in good health. The CDR3 runs from the conserved cysteine through the conserved F or W. A D gene is named only where the DNA matches it firmly. For some rows the clone size is stated as once, few or many, or as a class when expanded; others skip it.

J: TRBJ2-3
V: TRBV6-6
size: NA
D: NA
DNA: TGTGCCAGCAGTTACGTCGGTAACCGCGCAGATACGCAGTATTTT
CDR3: CASSYVGNRADTQYF

J: TRBJ2-3
V: TRBV4-1
size: NA
D: TRBD2
DNA: TGCGCCAGCAGCCTAAGCGGGGATTACAGCACAGATACGCAGTATTTT
CDR3: CASSLSGDYSTDTQYF

J: TRBJ2-7
V: TRBV2
size: NA
D: NA
DNA: TGTGCCAGCGCCAAGCTAGCGCCTTCCTACGAGCAGTACTTC
CDR3: CASAKLAPSYEQYF

J: TRBJ2-7
V: TRBV6-4
size: NA
D: NA
DNA: TGTGCCAGCAGTGTCGGACAGATCTACGAGCAGTACTTC
CDR3: CASSVGQIYEQYF

J: TRBJ2-1
V: TRBV4-1
size: NA
D: TRBD2
DNA: TGCGCCAGCAGCCAAGATCAAGCGGGATCCTTGTTGGGGTATGAGCAGTTCTTC
CDR3: CASSQDQAGSLLGYEQFF

J: TRBJ1-2
V: TRBV5-6
size: once
D: NA
DNA: TGTGCCAGCAGCTTGGGCTATGGCTACACCTTC
CDR3: CASSLGYGYTF

J: TRBJ2-5
V: TRBV5-4
size: NA
D: TRBD2
DNA: TGTGCCAGCAGCTTGGCTAGCGGGGGGGCTGGGGCCAAGACCCAGTACTTC
CDR3: CASSLASGGAGAKTQYF

J: TRBJ1-2
V: TRBV2
size: NA
D: NA
DNA: TGTGCCAGCAGTGAACGGAGAGGGGTTCATGGCTACACCTTC
CDR3: CASSERRGVHGYTF

J: TRBJ2-2
V: TRBV6-5
size: NA
D: NA
DNA: TGTGCCAGCAGAAGGGACATAACCGGGGAGCTGTTTTTT
CDR3: CASRRDITGELFF

J: TRBJ2-5
V: TRBV6-6
size: NA
D: NA
DNA: TGTGCCAGCAGTCCCCCGGGGGGCAGGGAGACCCAGTACTTC
CDR3: CASSPPGGRETQYF

J: TRBJ2-5
V: TRBV30
size: NA
D: NA
DNA: TGTGCCTGGAGCCCTGTGGTATCGCGGAACCAAGAGACCCAGTACTTC
CDR3: CAWSPVVSRNQETQYF

J: TRBJ2-5
V: TRBV11-3
size: NA
D: NA
DNA: TGTGCCAGCAGCGGGAGGGCAGGGGGAGAGACCCAGTACTTC
CDR3: CASSGRAGGETQYF

J: TRBJ2-5
V: TRBV7-2
size: NA
D: NA
DNA: TGTGCCAGCAGCCCGAACAATCTAGTTGTTGAGACCCAGTACTTC
CDR3: CASSPNNLVVETQYF

J: TRBJ2-6
V: TRBV1
size: NA
D: NA
DNA: TGCACCAGCAGGTTCATCCAAAGTCGGGCCAACGTCCTGACTTTC
CDR3: CTSRFIQSRANVLTF

J: TRBJ2-3
V: TRBV5-1
size: NA
D: NA
DNA: TGCGCCAGCAGCTTGGAAACAGATACGCAGTATTTT
CDR3: CASSLETDTQYF

J: TRBJ2-7
V: TRBV11-2
size: NA
D: TRBD2
DNA: TGTGCCAGCAGCTTAGGAGGACTAGCGGGAATATTGTACGAGCAGTACTTC
CDR3: CASSLGGLAGILYEQYF

J: TRBJ2-5
V: TRBV6-1
size: NA
D: TRBD1
DNA: TGTGCCAGCAGTGGATACTGGACAGGGGAAGCGGAGACCCAGTACTTC
CDR3: CASSGYWTGEAETQYF

J: TRBJ2-3
V: TRBV14
size: NA
D: NA
DNA: TGTGCCAGCAGCCTTTACAGTCCCCTATCCGATACGCAGTATTTT
CDR3: CASSLYSPLSDTQYF

J: TRBJ2-3
V: TRBV18
size: NA
D: NA
DNA: TGTGCCAGCTCACCAGAGGCTGTCACTAGCACAGATACGCAGTATTTT
CDR3: CASSPEAVTSTDTQYF

J: TRBJ2-5
V: TRBV10-3
size: NA
D: TRBD2
DNA: TGTGCCATCAGTGAGGAGGGGCCTAGCGGGATGGGGACCCAGTACTTC
CDR3: CAISEEGPSGMGTQYF

J: TRBJ1-4
V: TRBV19
size: NA
D: TRBD1
DNA: TGTGCCAGTCACGGGACAGGGAACGAAAAACTGTTTTTT
CDR3: CASHGTGNEKLFF

J: TRBJ1-1
V: TRBV15
size: NA
D: NA
DNA: TGTGCCACCAGCAGAGACCACGGGAACCAAGCTTTCTTT
CDR3: CATSRDHGNQAFF

J: TRBJ1-1
V: TRBV6-6
size: NA
D: NA
DNA: TGTGCCAGCAGTTACCCGAACGGTGACGCTTTCTTT
CDR3: CASSYPNGDAFF

J: TRBJ2-5
V: TRBV25-1
size: NA
D: TRBD2
DNA: TGTGCCGCGCTAGCGGGGGGCGGGAAGACCCAGTACTTC
CDR3: CAALAGGGKTQYF

J: TRBJ2-3
V: TRBV19
size: NA
D: TRBD2
DNA: TGTGCCAGTAGTATACCTCGTAGCGGGGGGGCCACAGATACGCAGTATTTT
CDR3: CASSIPRSGGATDTQYF

J: TRBJ1-2
V: TRBV4-3
size: NA
D: TRBD1
DNA: TGCGCCAGCAGCCAAGAGGCGACAGGGGGTTATGGCTACACCTTC
CDR3: CASSQEATGGYGYTF

J: TRBJ2-2
V: TRBV6-4
size: NA
D: NA
DNA: TGTGCCAGCAGTGGGACTCCGAACACCGGGGAGCTGTTTTTT
CDR3: CASSGTPNTGELFF

J: TRBJ2-4
V: TRBV7-2
size: NA
D: NA
DNA: TGTGCCAGCAGCCAGGACGGGATAGCCAAAAACATTCAGTACTTC
CDR3: CASSQDGIAKNIQYF

J: TRBJ2-1
V: TRBV7-2
size: NA
D: TRBD2
DNA: TGTGCCAGCGGACTGACTAGCGGGGGCTACAATGAGCAGTTCTTC
CDR3: CASGLTSGGYNEQFF